Presented here are 4 T cell receptor beta chains from one specimen sequenced in a study of blood T cell repertoires in COVID-19 (dated by TCRdb to the early 2020s). Receptor amplification or capture employed the immunoSEQ multiplex PCR assay. TCRdb provides this immuneACCESS table in a form limited to in-frame rearrangements. Some clones are lacking; in checked studies, under half of them reflect an unresolved V gene, and why the rest are absent is not known. This sample has 30,000 to 40,000 clones in its table, and approximately 93% of those were observed once. The ten largest clones represent 0.92% of the sample. The sequencing sample was made of peripheral blood. Receptors originate from a male donor with active COVID-19.

The V gene is TRBV3-1 (or the pseudogene TRBV3-2), the J gene TRBJ2-1; D uncertain. The CDR3 covers 14 residues. Per the germline V gene, CDR1 is LGHDT and CDR2 is YNNKEL (reference sequence). Trimming shortened V by 1 base and J by 7 bases, and 11 bases separated the two germline ends. The CDR3 nucleotides read TGTGCCAGCAGCCAAGTACTTCCTCCAAATGAGCAGTTCTTC. The encoded protein is CASSQVLPPNEQFF.

The chain has TRBV2 and TRBJ2-7; TRBD1 is a possible D gene (7 bases). The CDR3 has 16 residues. Germline-derived CDR1 and CDR2 are SNHLY and FYNNEI. V was trimmed by 2 bases and J by 5 bases, leaving 19 bases between them. Here the CDR3 DNA reads TGTGCCAGCAGTGAATATGGGGCAGGGGGGAATCACGAGCAGTACTTC. This codes for CASSEYGAGGNHEQYF.

The gene calls are TRBV11-2 and TRBJ2-1; D remains ambiguous. V lost 5 bases, J lost 12 bases, and 20 bases lay in between. Germline lookup yields CDR1 SGHAT and CDR2 FQNNGV. This CDR3 comprises 14 residues. The CDR3 loop reads CASSPSLALRLQFF. For the CDR3, the DNA is TGTGCCAGCAGCCCCTCGCTGGCACTCAGGTTGCAGTTCTTC.

This chain uses TRBV18 with TRBJ1-5; a weak D match, TRBD1 (5 bases). Germline V gene sequence: CDR1 KGHSH, CDR2 LQKENI. V lost 4 bases to trimming and J lost 1 base, with 11 bases between them. CDR3 length equals 15 residues. CDR3 in amino acids: CASSLQGHSNQPQHF. In DNA form, the CDR3 reads TGTGCCAGCTCACTTCAGGGTCACAGCAATCAGCCCCAGCATTTT.